This T cell receptor (beta chain) was obtained from a study of blood T cells in healthy people across ages. Isolation yielded PBMCs, at least 6 million per sample, in every case. The total RNA that was extracted per sample amounted to at least 5 micrograms. Study results and caveats: A strong correlation between TCR beta diversity and naive T cell percentage was seen. Higher diversity, along with more naive CD4+ cells, distinguished long-lived donors from aged donors.

Trimming took 7 bases from V and 3 from J, leaving 6 bases between them. The CDR3 is 11 residues long. This clonotype has a count of ten or more. The antigen remains undetermined. Primed by a sample-barcoded 5' primer and a J-beta primer mix, a second PCR proceeded for 7 to 11 cycles. TCRdb fed the 5' RACE reads into MiXCR, producing one record per CDR3 protein. The table records fewer than 800,000 distinct CDR3 sequences, approximately 31% of them present only once. This sequence joins TRBV12-3 or TRBV12-4 and TRBJ1-1, with D unresolved. The clonotype was recovered from a woman older than 75 in good health. Sequenced material: blood. The CDR3 bases are TGTGCCAGCAAAAGGGACACTGAAGCTTTCTTT. Its protein is CASKRDTEAFF.